This T cell receptor beta chain was obtained from a study of cytomegalovirus exposure and HLA in healthy donors. General study points: Upon later analysis, HLA-associated TCR beta chains proved more clonally expanded than other, equally common chains.

The CDR3 has 15 residues. Trimming took 6 bases from V and 4 from J; bases not matched to a gene: 6. Germline CDR1 is LNHDA and CDR2 is SQIVND (reference sequence). As regards this clone: Its target is unknown.

PCR was performed using 60 Vbeta and 13 Jbeta primers. Generated by immunoSEQ multiplex PCR, the TCRdb table keeps only in-frame clones and is missing some. The data contain more than 85,000 clones, around 81% of them singletons. Sequenced sample: PBMCs. The TCR originated in a woman under 40 in good health and CMV-seronegative. V gene TRBV19 combines with J gene TRBJ2-1; 10 nucleotides match TRBD2. This CDR3 reads CASRPTSGVYNEQFF. DNA of the CDR3: TGTGCCAGTAGACCCACTAGCGGGGTATACAATGAGCAGTTCTTC.